This T cell receptor beta chain was found in a study of Ad26.COV2.S vaccination and SARS-CoV-2 variants. The CDR3 is 16 amino acids. The germline CDR1 and CDR2 sequences are SGHVS and FQNEAQ. Trimming shortened V by 3 bases and J by 0 bases, and 13 bases separated the two germline ends. The treatment was: approximately 18 received Ad26.COV2.S at low or high dose, single or two shots; several received placebo; per-sample allocation not given. Specimen acquisition occurred on day 63 following the initial vaccine or placebo injection. The donor's status was that of an adult aged 18-55 years in Boston. Method: immunoSEQ multiplex PCR; TCRdb's copy keeps in-frame clones and lacks some. The table includes about 440,000 clones, around 90% detected once.

The J gene is TRBJ2-3, the V gene TRBV7-8; possible D gene TRBD2, 5 bases. Sequences were derived from peripheral blood, sampled in a trial of Ad26.COV2.S vaccine versus placebo. This TCR derives from a person aged 18-65 years who received the Ad26.COV2.S COVID-19 vaccine or a placebo. The CDR3 nucleotides are TGTGCCAGCAGCTTCGGAGCGGATTCTAGCACAGATACGCAGTATTTT. This encodes CASSFGADSSTDTQYF.